This entry lists 25 T cell receptor beta chains sequenced from one sample in a study of blood T cell repertoires in COVID-19 (dated by TCRdb to 2020 to 2022). Receptor amplification or capture employed the immunoSEQ multiplex PCR assay. TCRdb provides this immuneACCESS table in a form limited to in-frame rearrangements. Some clones are lacking; in checked studies, under half of them reflect an unresolved V gene, and why the rest are absent is not known. This sample holds about 310,000 clones; roughly 86% were observed only once. Approximately 7.8% of the sample rests with the top ten. Sample: peripheral blood. These receptors all come from a woman aged 45-65 years who had recovered from COVID-19.

This chain connects TRBV21-1 to TRBJ2-1; no DNA check was done on the table's D call, TRBD2. TRBV21-1 represents a pseudogene. The CDR3 length is 16 residues. The CDR3 DNA reads as TGTGCCAGCAGTCGGACTAGCGGGGGGGCCCACAATGAGCAGTTCTTC. It is translated as CASSRTSGGAHNEQFF.

The chain couples TRBV9 to TRBJ1-4; D not certain. CDR1 SGDLS and CDR2 YYNGEE come from the germline V gene. Trimming shortened V by 3 bases and J by 0 bases, and 9 bases separated the two germline ends. This CDR3 has 15 residues. CDR3 sequence: CASSADLATNEKLFF. Here the CDR3 DNA reads TGTGCCAGCAGCGCCGACCTAGCAACTAATGAAAAACTGTTTTTT.

This chain joins TRBV19 and TRBJ1-4; D gene uncertain. Germline CDR1 reads LNHDA; CDR2 reads SQIVND (reference sequence). Trimming cost V 5 bases and J 6 bases, with 10 bases left between them. The CDR3 runs to 13 residues. The CDR3 DNA reads as TGTGCCAGTAGTGGCATAGGAGATGAAAAACTGTTTTTT. It is translated as CASSGIGDEKLFF.

The chain couples TRBV2 to TRBJ1-1; D ambiguous. The CDR3 spans 15 residues. Germline V gives CDR1 SNHLY, CDR2 FYNNEI. The V and J ends lost 6 bases and 6 bases respectively, with 20 bases between them. The CDR3 nucleotides are TGTGCCAGCAGCGCAACGGGTACGAGCTTCGCTGAAGCTTTCTTT. Its protein is CASSATGTSFAEAFF.

J is TRBJ2-3 and V is TRBV29-1; 8 positions match TRBD2. The CDR3 has 15 residues. The V segment lost 4 bases and the J segment 3 bases; nucleotides outside the gene matches: 9. From germline, CDR1 is SQVTM and CDR2 ANQGSEA. The CDR3 DNA reads as TGCAGCGTTGTTTTTCTACTAGCGGAGACAGATACGCAGTATTTT. Translation: CSVVFLLAETDTQYF.

This clone has only a few counts. This rearrangement joins TRBV27 to TRBJ1-1, with D unresolved. In germline, CDR1 is MNHEY, CDR2 SMNVEV (reference sequence). V lost 3 bases and J lost 5, with 13 bases in between. This CDR3 has 14 residues. DNA of the CDR3: TGTGCCAGCAGTTTTCACAAGGGAGGGACTGAAGCTTTCTTT. Translated: CASSFHKGGTEAFF.

The chain joins TRBV19 to TRBJ1-6; D unresolved. The CDR3 totals 14 residues. V was shortened by 5 bases and J by 2 bases, with 7 bases between the two germline ends. Looked up from germline, CDR1 is LNHDA and CDR2 is SQIVND (reference sequence). Written as DNA, the CDR3 is TGTGCCAGTAGTCCGGGGACCTATAATTCACCCCTCCACTTT. The encoded protein is CASSPGTYNSPLHF. The full variable domain, in which reference TRBV19 and TRBJ1-6 provide the parts outside the CDR3, is DGGITQSPKYLFRKEGQNVTLSCEQNLNHDAMYWYRQDPGQGLRLIYYSQIVNDFQKGDIAEGYSVSREKKESFPLTVTSAQKNPTAFYLCASSPGTYNSPLHFGNGTRLTVT.

The chain recombines TRBV28 with TRBJ1-2, with D perhaps TRBD1 (6 bases). CDR1 MDHEN and CDR2 SYDVKM come from the germline V gene. The CDR3 is made up of 13 amino acids. V was pared by 7 bases and J by 4 bases, with 13 bases between. CDR3 sequence (DNA): TGTGCCAGCACCGTAACAGGGATCTATGGCTACACCTTC. It encodes CASTVTGIYGYTF.

The chain combines TRBV5-6 with TRBJ2-1; a weak D match, TRBD1 (5 bases). The CDR3 extends over 13 amino acids. The V gene lost 3 bases and the J gene lost 8 bases, with 12 bases spanning the gap. Per germline, CDR1 SGHDT and CDR2 YYEEEE. This CDR3 is CASSYVGRDEQFF. The CDR3 DNA is TGTGCCAGCAGCTACGTTGGCAGGGATGAGCAGTTCTTC.

The chain recombines TRBV28 with TRBJ2-3; 8 bases agree with TRBD2. Germline loops: CDR1 MDHEN, CDR2 SYDVKM. The CDR3 covers 13 residues. After removal of 7 bases from V and 4 bases from J, the junction contained 4 bases not matched to a gene. Here the CDR3 reads CASIKLAADTQYF. The CDR3 DNA sequence: TGTGCCAGCATTAAACTAGCGGCAGATACGCAGTATTTT.

The table lists this clone with a count of one. V is TRBV7-2 and J is TRBJ2-7; TRBD2 might be the D (6 bases). Germline V gene lookup returns CDR1 SGHTA and CDR2 FQGNSA. Trimming removed 1 base from V and 2 bases from J, with 12 bases in between. This CDR3 region has 15 residues. CDR3 sequence (DNA): TGTGCCAGCAGCTTAGTCGGGGGTAGCGCCTACGAGCAGTACTTC. Protein: CASSLVGGSAYEQYF.

J is TRBJ2-7 and V is TRBV29-1; 14 positions agree with TRBD2. This CDR3 region has 14 residues. The V gene end was trimmed by 6 bases and the J gene end by 6 bases; junction bases not matched to a gene: 7. Germline CDR1 SQVTM, CDR2 ANQGSEA. The CDR3 DNA reads as TGCAGCGTGTCCCCCGGACTAGCGGGAGGCGAGCAGTACTTC. It yields the protein CSVSPGLAGGEQYF.

The chain recombines TRBV2 with TRBJ2-3, with 13 bases identical to TRBD2. CDR1 is SNHLY and CDR2 is FYNNEI in the germline V gene. The CDR3 contains 16 residues. V was pared by 2 bases and J by 4 bases, with 3 bases of the junction left unmatched. CDR3 coding DNA: TGTGCCAGCAGTGAACGGACTAGCGGGAGTTCAGATACGCAGTATTTT. Its protein is CASSERTSGSSDTQYF.

The rearrangement joins TRBV15 to TRBJ2-7; the match to TRBD1 covers 7 bases. V trimming: 0 bases; J trimming: 9 bases; junction bases outside the gene matches: 8. CDR3 length equals 14 residues. Germline-derived CDR1 and CDR2 are LNHNV and YYDKDF (reference sequence). The CDR3 region is CATSRDGQATAQYF. The CDR3 region has the DNA TGTGCCACCAGCAGAGACGGACAGGCAACGGCGCAGTACTTC. Filled out from reference TRBV15 and TRBJ2-7, the complete variable domain reads DAMVIQNPRYQVTQFGKPVTLSCSQTLNHNVMYWYQQKSSQAPKLLFHYYDKDFNNEADTPDNFQSRRPNTSFCFLDIRSPGLGDTAMYLCATSRDGQATAQYFGPGTRLTVT.

This chain joins TRBV9 and TRBJ2-1; tentative D call: TRBD1 (6 bases). The V end was cut by 3 bases, the J end by 1 base, with 11 bases between. The germline V gene has CDR1 SGDLS and CDR2 YYNGEE. The CDR3 covers 15 residues. The CDR3 reads CASSALGGSYNEQFF. CDR3 nucleotide sequence: TGTGCCAGCAGCGCCTTAGGGGGATCCTACAATGAGCAGTTCTTC.

In its sample, this clone was seen once. The chain has TRBV30 and TRBJ1-1, with 9 positions matching TRBD1. CDR3 size: 17 residues. CDR1 is GTSNPN, CDR2 SVGIG, per germline (reference sequence). Germline trimming cut 1 base from V and 1 base from J; bases unmatched to any gene: 10. The CDR3, as DNA: TGTGCCTGGAGTGGAACCACAGGGGGCTACTGGAACACTGAAGCTTTCTTT. It is translated as CAWSGTTGGYWNTEAFF.

The chain uses TRBV24-1 and TRBJ2-7; 13 bases are a match to TRBD2. The germline V gene encodes CDR1 KGHDR and CDR2 SFDVKD. V shed 2 bases, J shed 4 bases, and the junction held 4 bases outside the gene matches. The CDR3 contains 16 residues. The CDR3 spells CATSDSRTSGGYEQYF. The CDR3 bases are TGTGCCACCAGTGATTCCAGGACTAGCGGGGGTTACGAGCAGTACTTC.

This chain uses TRBV5-1 with TRBJ2-7; 11 bases map to TRBD2. Germline loops: CDR1 SGHRS, CDR2 YFSETQ. The CDR3 is 16 residues long. V lost 4 bases and J lost 9; bases outside the gene matches: 15. The CDR3 sequence: CASSPQEASGGLGQYF. The CDR3 bases are TGCGCCAGCAGCCCGCAGGAAGCTAGCGGGGGGCTGGGGCAGTACTTC.

On this clone: One end of the junction fails to match germline, which may point to a read error. This rearrangement joins TRBV28 to TRBJ2-7, with TRBD1 as a possible D gene (7 bases). From germline, CDR1 is MDHEN and CDR2 SYDVKM. This CDR3 has 11 amino acids. CDR3 sequence: CASGQGGRSRF. In DNA form, the CDR3 reads TGTGCCAGCGGGCAGGGGGGCAGGAGTAGATTC.

J is TRBJ2-7 and V is TRBV7-6, with 7 bases matching TRBD2. With 5 bases clipped from V and 7 bases from J, the junction kept 11 bases outside the gene matches. From germline, CDR1 is SGHVS and CDR2 FNYEAQ. This CDR3 region has 14 residues. CDR3 sequence: CASSRLTGEGEQYF. The CDR3 region has the DNA TGTGCCAGCAGCCGCTTGACGGGGGAGGGGGAGCAGTACTTC.

V and J are TRBV5-5 and TRBJ1-2; possible D gene TRBD1, 6 bases. The CDR3 length is 14 residues. Germline V gene sequence: CDR1 SGHKS, CDR2 YYEKEE (reference sequence). The V end was cut by 3 bases, the J end by 2 bases, with 11 bases between. DNA of the CDR3: TGTGCCAGCAGCTACGACAGGAGCAACTATGGCTACACCTTC. It is translated as CASSYDRSNYGYTF.

V gene TRBV20-1 combines with J gene TRBJ2-7; weak D call: TRBD1 (7 bases). Germline loops: CDR1 DFQATT, CDR2 SNEGSKA (reference sequence). Trimming cost V 3 bases and J 5 bases, with 11 bases left between them. This CDR3 comprises 12 residues. CDR3 residues: CSASQGGDEQYF. DNA of the CDR3: TGCAGTGCTAGTCAGGGGGGAGACGAGCAGTACTTC.

The genes are TRBV7-2 and TRBJ1-5; D is unresolved. Germline V gives CDR1 SGHTA, CDR2 FQGNSA. There are 15 residues in the CDR3. V was pared by 3 bases and J by 5 bases, with 14 bases between. CDR3 in amino acids: CASSLGVGNYQPQHF. In nucleotides, the CDR3 is TGTGCCAGCAGCTTGGGCGTTGGAAATTATCAGCCCCAGCATTTT.

The V call is TRBV6-4, the J call TRBJ1-2, with 9 positions matching TRBD1. The V gene end was trimmed by 3 bases and the J gene end by 8 bases; junction bases not matched to a gene: 4. Germline CDR1 MRHNA, CDR2 SNTAGT. The length of the CDR3 is 13 residues. CDR3 sequence (DNA): TGTGCCAGCAGTGATGGGACAGGGAGCGGCTACACCTTC. Translated, it gives CASSDGTGSGYTF.

The table lists this clone with a few counts. The V gene is TRBV7-9, the J gene TRBJ1-1; 9 bases agree with TRBD1. Germline loops: CDR1 SEHNR, CDR2 FQNEAQ (reference sequence). The CDR3 has 15 amino acids. V gave up 5 bases and J gave up 0 bases; unmatched junction bases: 4. CDR3 in DNA: TGTGCCAGCAGCGGACAGGGGCTTATGAACACTGAAGCTTTCTTT. Its protein is CASSGQGLMNTEAFF.